The 7 T cell receptor beta chains below come from one sample, sequenced in a study of cytomegalovirus exposure and HLA in healthy donors. Primers: 60 Vbeta forward and 13 Jbeta reverse. The assay was immunoSEQ multiplex PCR, and TCRdb's table has in-frame clones only and misses some. This table has 150,000 or so clones, around 85% appearing once. Specimen: PBMCs. Receptors were obtained from a middle-aged man in good health and CMV-seropositive.

The chain carries TRBV2 and TRBJ2-7; D perhaps matches TRBD1 (5 bases). CDR3 length: 14 residues. From germline, CDR1 is SNHLY and CDR2 FYNNEI. V was pared by 4 bases and J by 1 base, with 11 bases between. CDR3 DNA: TGTGCCAGCAGTGTTCCAGGGATATCCTACGAGCAGTACTTC. Translating gives CASSVPGISYEQYF.

The V and J genes are TRBV9 and TRBJ1-2; D gene unclear. V was shortened by 4 bases and J by 7 bases, with 14 bases between the two germline ends. Germline V gene data show CDR1 as SGDLS and CDR2 as YYNGEE. CDR3 length: 13 amino acids. In DNA, the CDR3 is TGTGCCAGCAGCCCCCCCAGGAACGGTGGCTACACCTTC. This sequence encodes CASSPPRNGGYTF.

CDR3: CSVAGTRGSGEQYF. As DNA, the CDR3 is TGCAGCGTGGCCGGGACTAGGGGGTCGGGTGAGCAGTACTTC. The chain carries TRBV29-1 and TRBJ2-7; 8 nucleotides agree with TRBD2. Trimming removed 6 bases from V and 7 bases from J; junction bases left unmatched: 14. This CDR3 is built from 14 residues. In germline, CDR1 is SQVTM, CDR2 ANQGSEA.

V gene TRBV7-3 combines with J gene TRBJ2-5; 9 bases line up with TRBD1. V lost 0 bases to trimming and J lost 1 base; unmatched junction nucleotides: 0. The CDR3 totals 15 residues. The germline CDR1 and CDR2 sequences are SGHTA and FQGTGA. The CDR3 DNA reads TGTGCCAGCAGCTTAACGACAGGGGGCCAAGAGACCCAGTACTTC. This codes for CASSLTTGGQETQYF.

The CDR3 nucleotides are TGTGCCAGCAGCTACCTCGCAGGTCCCTACGAGCAGTACTTC. Translation: CASSYLAGPYEQYF. V is TRBV6-5 and J is TRBJ2-7; the D is unclear. The CDR3 has 14 residues. Trimming pared 6 bases from V and 2 bases from J, leaving 14 bases between. CDR1 MNHEY and CDR2 SVGAGI come from the germline V gene.

This clone came up once. V is TRBV19 and J is TRBJ2-5; D possibly corresponds to TRBD2 (6 bases). Judging by the DNA end, TRBJ2-7 fits better; the J call may be wrong. Germline CDR1 is LNHDA and CDR2 is SQIVND (reference sequence). The length of the CDR3 is 14 residues. CDR3 coding DNA: TGTGCCAGTAGTATAGTTGGAGGGGAGTACGAGCAGTACTTC. Translated, it gives CASSIVGGEYEQYF.

The chain employs TRBV7-2 and TRBJ1-2; D ambiguous. CDR3 length: 12 amino acids. Trimming removed 3 bases from V and 7 bases from J, with 9 bases in between. CDR1 is SGHTA and CDR2 is FQGNSA in the germline V gene. This chain's CDR3 is CASSFGEGGYTF. The CDR3 coding sequence is TGTGCCAGCAGCTTCGGGGAGGGTGGCTACACCTTC.